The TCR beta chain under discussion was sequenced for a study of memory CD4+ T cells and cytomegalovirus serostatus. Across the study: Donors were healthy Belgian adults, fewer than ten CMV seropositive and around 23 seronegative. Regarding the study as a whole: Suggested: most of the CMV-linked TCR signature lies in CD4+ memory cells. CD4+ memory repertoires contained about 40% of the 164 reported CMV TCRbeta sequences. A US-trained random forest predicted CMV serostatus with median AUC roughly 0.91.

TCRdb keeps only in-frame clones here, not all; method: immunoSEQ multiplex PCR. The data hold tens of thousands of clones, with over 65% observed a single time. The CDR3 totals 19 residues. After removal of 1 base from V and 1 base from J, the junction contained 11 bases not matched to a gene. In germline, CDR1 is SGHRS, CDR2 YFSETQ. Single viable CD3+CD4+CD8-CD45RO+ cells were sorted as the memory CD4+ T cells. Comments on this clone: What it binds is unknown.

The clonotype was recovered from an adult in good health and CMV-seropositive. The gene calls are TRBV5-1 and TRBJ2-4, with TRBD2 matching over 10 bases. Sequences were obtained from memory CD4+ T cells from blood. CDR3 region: CASSLSGTSVGVAKNIQYF. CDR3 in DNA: TGCGCCAGCAGCTTGTCAGGGACTAGCGTGGGGGTGGCCAAAAACATTCAGTACTTC.